The rows below give T cell receptor beta chains drawn from one sample of a study of blood T cell repertoires in COVID-19. The repertoire was sequenced with immunoSEQ multiplex PCR; TCRdb's copy has only in-frame clones and lacks some. The table shows about 200,000 clones, with roughly 87% occurring only once. Sequenced material: peripheral blood. The receptors shown here come from a man in his forties or fifties with active or convalescent COVID-19. CDR3s include the opening cysteine and the closing phenylalanine or tryptophan. D genes are given only for firm matches. For some rows the clone size is stated as once, few or many, or as a class when expanded; others skip it.

j_call	clone_size	v_call	d_call	cdr3_aa	cdr3_nt
TRBJ1-2	NA	TRBV28	TRBD1	CASSPTGTGVALSRGYTF	TGTGCCAGCAGCCCCACCGGGACAGGGGTAGCCCTAAGTAGAGGCTACACCTTC
TRBJ1-2	NA	TRBV13	TRBD1	CASSPWADRERYTF	TGTGCCAGCAGCCCGTGGGCGGACAGGGAGCGCTACACCTTC
TRBJ1-6	NA	TRBV10-2	NA	CASSVAGQGHSPLHF	TGCGCCAGCAGTGTCGCGGGGCAGGGACATTCACCCCTCCACTTT
TRBJ1-1	NA	TRBV18	TRBD1	CASSPQGAGDTEAFF	TGTGCCAGCTCACCCCAGGGGGCCGGGGACACTGAAGCTTTCTTT
TRBJ1-6	NA	TRBV9	NA	CASSPPGQAGWYNSPLHF	TGTGCCAGCAGCCCCCCCGGGCAGGCGGGATGGTATAATTCACCCCTCCACTTT
TRBJ2-7	once	TRBV9	NA	CASSVTWGPRDEQYF	TGTGCCAGCAGCGTAACGTGGGGGCCCAGGGACGAGCAGTACTTC
TRBJ2-5	NA	TRBV5-4	TRBD1	CASSLSSRGETQYF	TGTGCCAGCAGCCTATCGAGCAGGGGGGAGACCCAGTACTTC
TRBJ2-3	NA	TRBV27	TRBD2	CASSLGVLAGGSTDTQYF	TGTGCCAGCAGTTTAGGGGTTCTAGCGGGGGGTTCCACAGATACGCAGTATTTT
TRBJ1-1	NA	TRBV3-1/TRBV3-2	NA	CASSLYNTEAFF	TGTGCCAGCAGCCTCTATAACACTGAAGCTTTCTTT
TRBJ1-3	few	TRBV21-1	NA	CASSNKRSGNTIYF	TGTGCCAGCAGCAATAAGAGATCTGGAAACACCATATATTTT
TRBJ2-1	NA	TRBV7-9	TRBD2	CASSLPTGLAVSSYNEQFF	TGTGCCAGCAGCCTACCTACAGGACTAGCGGTGAGCTCCTACAATGAGCAGTTCTTC
TRBJ2-1	NA	TRBV27	NA	CASKERSSYNEQFF	TGTGCCAGCAAGGAGCGCAGCTCCTACAATGAGCAGTTCTTC
TRBJ2-2	NA	TRBV5-4	TRBD2	CASSSRTSGGTGELFF	TGTGCCAGCAGCTCGAGGACTAGCGGCGGAACCGGGGAGCTGTTTTTT
TRBJ1-5	NA	TRBV6-6	NA	CASSYSEATQPQHF	TGTGCCAGCAGTTACTCCGAGGCCACTCAGCCCCAGCATTTT
TRBJ1-6	NA	TRBV7-3	TRBD1	CASSLSGTGPNSPLHF	TGTGCCAGCAGCTTATCAGGGACAGGGCCAAATTCACCCCTCCACTTT
TRBJ2-2	NA	TRBV6-5	NA	CASSYPRVPGELFF	TGTGCCAGCAGTTACCCCAGGGTCCCCGGGGAGCTGTTTTTT
TRBJ2-3	NA	TRBV9	NA	CASSVGQTTDTQYF	TGTGCCAGCAGCGTCGGACAGACCACAGATACGCAGTATTTT
TRBJ1-1	once	TRBV5-6	NA	CASSLGRGYTEAFF	TGTGCCAGCAGCCTAGGACGGGGGTACACTGAAGCTTTCTTT
TRBJ2-7	NA	TRBV28	TRBD2	CASSSRTSGSEQYF	TGTGCCAGCAGTTCCCGGACTAGCGGGAGCGAGCAGTACTTC
TRBJ1-2	NA	TRBV9	NA	CASSVGGPGYTF	TGTGCCAGCAGCGTAGGGGGGCCTGGCTACACCTTC
TRBJ1-3	once	TRBV2	NA	CASSERQGSGNTIYF	TGTGCCAGCAGTGAACGGCAGGGCTCTGGAAACACCATATATTTT
TRBJ1-1	NA	TRBV10-3	TRBD1	CAIRQTGGEEAFF	TGTGCCATCAGACAGACAGGGGGCGAAGAAGCTTTCTTT
TRBJ2-7	NA	TRBV13	TRBD1	CASSDRDRPYEQYF	TGTGCCAGCAGCGACCGGGACAGACCCTACGAGCAGTACTTC
TRBJ2-4	NA	TRBV10-3	NA	CAISEGELAKNIQYF	TGTGCCATCAGTGAGGGTGAACTAGCCAAAAACATTCAGTACTTC
TRBJ1-5	NA	TRBV6-5	TRBD1	CASRYGQGAVNQPQHF	TGTGCCAGCAGGTACGGACAGGGGGCGGTCAATCAGCCCCAGCATTTT
TRBJ2-7	NA	TRBV5-1	TRBD1	CASSTGTGITQEYF	TGCGCCAGCAGCACCGGGACAGGAATAACCCAGGAGTACTTC
TRBJ2-1	NA	TRBV3-1/TRBV3-2	TRBD2	CASSQRPPLAGGRNEQFF	TGTGCCAGCAGCCAAAGGCCCCCTCTAGCGGGAGGGAGGAATGAGCAGTTCTTC
TRBJ1-5	NA	TRBV30	NA	CAWRGSGMDQPQHF	TGTGCCTGGCGAGGTTCAGGGATGGATCAGCCCCAGCATTTT
TRBJ1-6	NA	TRBV19	NA	CASSIFGGDNSPLHF	TGTGCCAGTAGTATCTTCGGGGGAGATAATTCACCCCTCCACTTT
TRBJ2-4	NA	TRBV7-9	TRBD1	CASRGTVNNIQYF	TGTGCCAGCAGAGGGACAGTTAATAACATTCAGTACTTC
TRBJ1-1	NA	TRBV7-8	NA	CASSLGEDGTEAFF	TGTGCCAGCAGCTTGGGGGAGGACGGCACTGAAGCTTTCTTT
TRBJ1-1	NA	TRBV27	TRBD1	CASSFYRDRAEAFF	TGTGCCAGCAGTTTCTACCGGGACAGGGCTGAAGCTTTCTTT
TRBJ1-5	NA	TRBV27	TRBD1	CASSEQGFTNQPQHF	TGTGCCAGCAGCGAACAGGGGTTTACAAATCAGCCCCAGCATTTT
TRBJ1-2	NA	TRBV15	NA	CATSGVGGADGYTF	TGTGCCACCAGCGGAGTTGGGGGCGCGGATGGCTACACCTTC
TRBJ1-5	once	TRBV27	TRBD1	CASSSRTGGRSNQPQHF	TGTGCCAGCAGTTCCCGGACAGGGGGACGAAGCAATCAGCCCCAGCATTTT
TRBJ1-3	NA	TRBV28	TRBD1	CASSRDRERNTIYF	TGTGCCAGCAGTCGAGACAGGGAGAGAAACACCATATATTTT
TRBJ1-1	NA	TRBV5-4	NA	CASSFLRQVNTEAFF	TGTGCCAGCAGCTTCCTTAGACAGGTTAACACTGAAGCTTTCTTT
TRBJ2-2	NA	TRBV14	TRBD2	CASSPGTKNTGELFF	TGTGCCAGCAGCCCCGGGACTAAGAACACCGGGGAGCTGTTTTTT
TRBJ2-7	NA	TRBV7-2	NA	CASSLLPSYEQYF	TGTGCCAGCAGCTTACTCCCCAGCTACGAGCAGTACTTC
TRBJ2-3	NA	TRBV11-2	TRBD1	CASSPSGRGPTQYF	TGTGCCAGCAGCCCATCGGGCAGGGGGCCGACGCAGTATTTT
TRBJ1-3	NA	TRBV2	NA	CASSEVGGALGNTIYF	TGTGCCAGCAGTGAAGTAGGCGGCGCTCTCGGAAACACCATATATTTT
TRBJ2-7	NA	TRBV4-1	TRBD2	CASTKATSGTYEQYF	TGCGCCAGCACCAAGGCGACTAGCGGAACCTACGAGCAGTACTTC